The source of this TCR beta chain is a study of T-cell memory formation after mild COVID-19. Study findings and constraints: Pre-infection memory held some responding clones, suggesting pre-existing cross-reactive T cells responded.

Using its own MiXCR run on the 5' RACE reads, TCRdb lists one record per CDR3 protein. The table includes about half a million distinct CDR3 sequences, roughly 18% detected once. Germline CDR1 and CDR2: KGHDR and SFDVKD. Trimming took 5 bases from V and 8 from J, leaving 30 bases between them. CDR3 length equals 19 residues. Details on this clonotype: Its antigen remains unidentified.

This chain joins TRBV24-1 and TRBJ2-1, with TRBD2 as a possible D gene (7 bases). The receptor was derived from an adult woman who had mild COVID-19 (a few samples of this study predate the infection). Cell type and time point are not known. The sample comprised PBMCs or a T cell subset sorted from them (not recorded which). The CDR3 sequence: CATSGRVAPGRGAGYEQFF. The CDR3 DNA reads as TGTGCCACCAGTGGCCGAGTGGCTCCGGGTCGGGGGGCAGGCTATGAGCAGTTCTTC.